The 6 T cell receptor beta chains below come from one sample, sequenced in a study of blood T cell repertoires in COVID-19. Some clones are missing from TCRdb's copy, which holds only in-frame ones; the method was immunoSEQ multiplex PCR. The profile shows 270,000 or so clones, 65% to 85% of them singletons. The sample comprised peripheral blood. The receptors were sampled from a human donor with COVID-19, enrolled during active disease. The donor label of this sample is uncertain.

The CDR3 DNA sequence: TGTGCCAGCAGCTTAGAAAGATGGGAGGGGGACTATGGCTACACCTTC. Residues: CASSLERWEGDYGYTF. J is TRBJ1-2 and V is TRBV5-6, with a weak D call TRBD1 (6 bases). The CDR3 is 16 amino acids. V was pared by 2 bases and J by 3 bases, with 17 bases between. Germline loops: CDR1 SGHDT, CDR2 YYEEEE.

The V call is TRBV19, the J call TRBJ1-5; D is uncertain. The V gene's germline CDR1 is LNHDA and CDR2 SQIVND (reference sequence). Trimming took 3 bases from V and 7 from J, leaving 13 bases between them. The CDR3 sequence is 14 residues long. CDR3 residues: CASSISRFGQPQHF. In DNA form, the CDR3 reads TGTGCCAGTAGTATCAGCAGGTTCGGCCAGCCCCAGCATTTT.

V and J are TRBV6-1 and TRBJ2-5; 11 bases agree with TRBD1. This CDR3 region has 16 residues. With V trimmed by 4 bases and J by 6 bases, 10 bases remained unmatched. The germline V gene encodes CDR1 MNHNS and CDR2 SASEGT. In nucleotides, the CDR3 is TGTGCCAGCAGTGTGCTAGGGACAGGGGGTTTAAAGACCCAGTACTTC. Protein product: CASSVLGTGGLKTQYF.

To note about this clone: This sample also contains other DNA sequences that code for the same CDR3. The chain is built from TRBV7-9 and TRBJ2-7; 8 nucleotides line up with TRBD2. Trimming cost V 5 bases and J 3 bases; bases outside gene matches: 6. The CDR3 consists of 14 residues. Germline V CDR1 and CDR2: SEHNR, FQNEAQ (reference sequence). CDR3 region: CASSPTSGSYEQYF. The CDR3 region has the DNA TGTGCCAGCAGCCCTACTAGCGGCAGCTACGAGCAGTACTTC. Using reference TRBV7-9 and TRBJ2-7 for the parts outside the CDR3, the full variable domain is DTGVSQNPRHKITKRGQNVTFRCDPISEHNRLYWYRQTLGQGPEFLTYFQNEAQLEKSRLLSDRFSAERPKGSFSTLEIQRTEQGDSAMYLCASSPTSGSYEQYFGPGTRLTVT.

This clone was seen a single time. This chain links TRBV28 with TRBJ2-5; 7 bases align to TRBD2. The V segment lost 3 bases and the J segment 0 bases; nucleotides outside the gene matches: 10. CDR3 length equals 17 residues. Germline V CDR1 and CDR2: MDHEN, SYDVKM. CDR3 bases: TGTGCCAGCAGTTTCGACCGACTAGCCCAGTACCAAGAGACCCAGTACTTC. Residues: CASSFDRLAQYQETQYF.

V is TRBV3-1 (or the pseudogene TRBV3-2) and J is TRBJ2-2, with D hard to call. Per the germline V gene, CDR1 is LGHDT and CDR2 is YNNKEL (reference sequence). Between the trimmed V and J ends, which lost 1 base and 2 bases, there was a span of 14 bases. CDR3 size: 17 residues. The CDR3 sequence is CASSQASKPVNTGELFF. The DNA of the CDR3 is TGTGCCAGCAGCCAAGCTTCGAAGCCCGTCAACACCGGGGAGCTGTTTTTT.